This TCR beta chain stems from a study of vaccination and CD4 T cells after COVID-19. Study at large: Sampling post-COVID took place a median 101 days after diagnosis (range 35 to 161). Investigators stimulated cells with overlapping spike peptides drawn from SARS-CoV-2, HCoV-NL63, HCoV-OC43 and HCoV-229E. Each control culture was treated with a CEFX pool, an HIV-1 Nef pool, or no peptide. Findings of the study overall: SARS-CoV-2-reactive clonotypes showed a nonsignificant median rise from roughly 21 to 40.

Germline V gives CDR1 DFQATT, CDR2 SNEGSKA (reference sequence). J was trimmed by 7 bases and V by 0 bases; bases with no gene match: 8. The CDR3 covers 14 residues. Cultured CD4+ T-cell DNA underwent Oncomine TCR Beta short-read sequencing. TCRdb re-called the PCR reads through MiXCR, storing one row per CDR3 protein. The data hold 25,000 or so distinct CDR3 sequences, with approximately 40% observed a single time. This clonotype was picked up a small number of times. Its antigen remains unknown. Noted time point: late sampling 161 to 241 days after vaccination in three convalescent patients. Treatment described: approximately nine-day PBMC culture with coronavirus spike peptide pools or control peptides (ViraFEST assay).

The input for sequencing was CD4+ T cells from blood, cultured in vitro, taken about 7 months after SARS-CoV-2 vaccination. The rearrangement links TRBV20-1 to TRBJ2-7; 8 bases agree with TRBD2. The sequence came from a human donor who had recovered from COVID-19. CDR3 nucleotides: TGCAGTGCTAGAGATAGAGCGGGAGTAAGAGAGCAGTACTTC. Translated, it gives CSARDRAGVREQYF.